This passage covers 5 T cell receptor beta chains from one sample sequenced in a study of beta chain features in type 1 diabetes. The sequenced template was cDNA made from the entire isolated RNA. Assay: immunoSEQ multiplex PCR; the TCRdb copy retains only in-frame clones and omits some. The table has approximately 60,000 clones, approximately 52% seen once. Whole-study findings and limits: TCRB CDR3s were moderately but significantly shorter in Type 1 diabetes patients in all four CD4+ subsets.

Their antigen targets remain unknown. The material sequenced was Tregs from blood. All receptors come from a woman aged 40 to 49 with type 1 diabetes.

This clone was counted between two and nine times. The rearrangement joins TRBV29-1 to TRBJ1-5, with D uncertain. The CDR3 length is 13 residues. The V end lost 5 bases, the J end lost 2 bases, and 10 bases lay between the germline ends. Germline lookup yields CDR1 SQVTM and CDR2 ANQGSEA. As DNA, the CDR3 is TGCAGCGTTTTGATCTCGGGCAATCAGCCCCAGCATTTT. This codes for CSVLISGNQPQHF.

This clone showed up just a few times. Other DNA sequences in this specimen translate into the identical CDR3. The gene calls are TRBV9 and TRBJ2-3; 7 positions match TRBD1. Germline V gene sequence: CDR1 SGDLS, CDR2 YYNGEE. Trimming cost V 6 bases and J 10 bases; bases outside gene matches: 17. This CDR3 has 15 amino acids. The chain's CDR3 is CASTLGTASSGAQYF. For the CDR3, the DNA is TGTGCCAGCACCCTCGGGACAGCTTCCTCCGGTGCGCAGTATTTT.

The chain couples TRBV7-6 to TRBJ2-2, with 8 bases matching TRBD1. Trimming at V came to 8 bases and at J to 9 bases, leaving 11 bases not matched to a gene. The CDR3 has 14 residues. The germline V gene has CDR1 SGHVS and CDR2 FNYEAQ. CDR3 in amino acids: CASGRQGRTRELFF. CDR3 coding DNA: TGTGCCAGCGGCAGACAGGGGAGGACCCGGGAGCTGTTTTTT.

The CDR3 reads CASSWDSNSPLHF. The CDR3 DNA reads TGCGCCAGCAGCTGGGACAGTAATTCACCCCTCCACTTT. This chain connects TRBV5-1 to TRBJ1-6; 7 bases are shared with TRBD1. V lost 3 bases and J lost 6; bases outside the gene matches: 0. The CDR3 has 13 residues. The germline gives CDR1 SGHRS, CDR2 YFSETQ.

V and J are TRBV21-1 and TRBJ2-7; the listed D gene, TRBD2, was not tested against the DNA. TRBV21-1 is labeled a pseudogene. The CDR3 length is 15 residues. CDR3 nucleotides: TGTGCCAGCAAGACGGACACACCAGCGGGCTACGAGCAGTACTTC. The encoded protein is CASKTDTPAGYEQYF.